The 8 T cell receptor beta chains in this list originate from one sample, sequenced in a study of CD8 T cells in Susac syndrome. Random hexamers were used to reverse transcribe about 0.5 to 1 ug of RNA. TCRdb called the immunoSEQ multiplex PCR reads again in MiXCR, with one record for every CDR3 protein. In the table there are 130,000 or so distinct CDR3 sequences, 80% of which are singletons. The specimen was CD8+ T cells from PBMCs. All receptors come from a human donor with multiple sclerosis.

As regards this clonotype: One end of the junction varies from germline; a read error may be responsible. The rearrangement links TRBV27 to TRBJ1-1, with D possibly TRBD1 on 5 matching bases. There are 12 residues in the CDR3. The V gene's germline CDR1 is MNHEY and CDR2 SMNVEV (reference sequence). CDR3 loop: CASSLSGAARVF. The CDR3 DNA is TGTGCCAGCAGTTTATCTGGGGCGGCTCGCGTCTTT.

The V and J genes are TRBV12-3 or TRBV12-4 and TRBJ2-1, with no clear D. This CDR3 contains 11 residues. Trimming left V 6 bases short and J 4 bases short, with 4 bases between. The CDR3 reads CASREYNEQFF. DNA for the CDR3: TGTGCCAGCAGAGAGTACAATGAGCAGTTCTTC.

This clonotype was seen a handful of times. J is TRBJ1-2 and V is TRBV6-1; no clear D. Trimming stripped 5 bases from V and 4 bases from J, with 5 bases between. From germline, CDR1 is MNHNS and CDR2 SASEGT. CDR3 length equals 11 residues. The CDR3 sequence: CASSKSYGYTF. The CDR3 coding sequence is TGTGCCAGCAGTAAAAGCTATGGCTACACCTTC.

This chain links TRBV19 with TRBJ2-2; maybe TRBD1 (5 bases). V lost 3 bases to trimming and J lost 0 bases, with 8 bases between them. Germline values: CDR1 LNHDA, CDR2 SQIVND (reference sequence). The CDR3 spans 15 residues. For the CDR3, the DNA is TGTGCCAGTAGTATTATGGACACGAACACCGGGGAGCTGTTTTTT. Its translation: CASSIMDTNTGELFF.

This chain joins TRBV7-9 and TRBJ2-1, with D maybe TRBD1 (6 bases). Germline V gives CDR1 SEHNR, CDR2 FQNEAQ (reference sequence). The CDR3 has 13 residues. Trimming cost V 5 bases and J 10 bases, with 15 bases left between them. In DNA form, the CDR3 reads TGTGCCAGCAGCCCTACAGGGTCCGGGGAGCAGTTCTTC. Translating it yields CASSPTGSGEQFF.

The chain carries TRBV13 and TRBJ1-4; D unresolved. The germline V gene has CDR1 PRHDT and CDR2 FYEKMQ (reference sequence). The CDR3 totals 13 residues. V lost 0 bases, J lost 7 bases, and 6 bases lay in between. The CDR3 is CASSLGRGEKLFF. The CDR3 bases are TGTGCCAGCAGCTTAGGACGGGGTGAAAAACTGTTTTTT. The complete variable domain, with remaining parts taken from reference TRBV13 and TRBJ1-4, reads AAGVIQSPRHLIKEKRETATLKCYPIPRHDTVYWYQQGPGQDPQFLISFYEKMQSDKGSIPDRFSAQQFSDYHSELNMSSLELGDSALYFCASSLGRGEKLFFGSGTQLSVL.

The J gene is TRBJ2-7, the V gene TRBV2; 7 nucleotides align to TRBD1. In germline, CDR1 is SNHLY, CDR2 FYNNEI. The V gene end was trimmed by 7 bases and the J gene end by 2 bases; junction bases not matched to a gene: 11. The CDR3 consists of 15 residues. This CDR3 reads CASKQGWLSTYEQYV. The DNA for the CDR3 is TGTGCCAGCAAACAGGGGTGGTTATCTACCTACGAGCAGTACGTC.

This chain connects TRBV20-1 to TRBJ1-1, with no clear D. In germline, CDR1 is DFQATT, CDR2 SNEGSKA (reference sequence). This CDR3 is built from 15 residues. With 1 base removed from V and 5 bases from J, the gap between germline ends came to 17 bases. The CDR3: CSARGLHRQYTEAFF. The DNA of the CDR3 is TGCAGTGCTAGAGGTCTTCACCGTCAGTATACTGAAGCTTTCTTT.